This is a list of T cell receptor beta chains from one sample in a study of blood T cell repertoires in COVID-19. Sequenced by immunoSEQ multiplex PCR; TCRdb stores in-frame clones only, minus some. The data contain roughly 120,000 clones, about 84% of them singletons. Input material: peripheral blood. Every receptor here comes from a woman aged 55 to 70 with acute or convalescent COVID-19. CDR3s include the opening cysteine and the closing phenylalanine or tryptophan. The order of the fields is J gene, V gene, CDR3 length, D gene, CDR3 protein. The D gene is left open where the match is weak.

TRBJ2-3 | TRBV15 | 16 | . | CATSRELGAPTDTQYF
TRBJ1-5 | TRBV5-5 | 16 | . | CASSPSGSYSNQPQHF
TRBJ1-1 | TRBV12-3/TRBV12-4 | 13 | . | CASRPYWNTEAFF
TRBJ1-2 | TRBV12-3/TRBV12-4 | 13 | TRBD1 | CASTRGTDPGYTF
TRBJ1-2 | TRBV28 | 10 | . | CASGVYGYTF
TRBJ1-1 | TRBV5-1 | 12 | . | CASSGEDPEAFF
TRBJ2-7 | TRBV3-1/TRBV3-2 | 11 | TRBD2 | CASSLAGEQYF
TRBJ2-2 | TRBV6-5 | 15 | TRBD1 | CASRGGDRANGELFF
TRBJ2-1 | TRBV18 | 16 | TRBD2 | CASSPPESGGYNEQFF
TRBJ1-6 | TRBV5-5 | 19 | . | CASSTQGGGGSSYNSPLHF
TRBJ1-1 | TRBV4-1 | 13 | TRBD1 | CASSQRGLTEAFF
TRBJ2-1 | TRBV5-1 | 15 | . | CASSLSTGTPNEQFF
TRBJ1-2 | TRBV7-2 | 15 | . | CASSLGLQKNYGYTF
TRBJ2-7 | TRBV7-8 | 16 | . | CASSLGLAGVGYEQYF
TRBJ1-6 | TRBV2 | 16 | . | CASSSGEATLGSPLHF
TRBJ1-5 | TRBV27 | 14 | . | CASSADYSNQPQHF
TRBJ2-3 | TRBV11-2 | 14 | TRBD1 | CASSLTGNTDTQYF
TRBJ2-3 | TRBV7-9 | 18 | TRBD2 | CASSGASGGKTSTDTQYF
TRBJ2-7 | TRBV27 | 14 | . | CASSLAHRVFEQYF
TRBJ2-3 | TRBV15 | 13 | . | CATSSSARDTQYF
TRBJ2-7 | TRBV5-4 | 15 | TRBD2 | CASSPGGGQNYEQYF
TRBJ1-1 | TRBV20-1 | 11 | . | CSARRGGEAFF
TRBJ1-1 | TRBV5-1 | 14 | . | CASSLRGGDTEAFF
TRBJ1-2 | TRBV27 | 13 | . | CASSWGRDSGYTF
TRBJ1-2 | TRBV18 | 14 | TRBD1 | CASSPGTGDRGYTF
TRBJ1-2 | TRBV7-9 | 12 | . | CAGSGVGYGYTF
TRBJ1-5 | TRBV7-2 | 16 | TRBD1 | CASSFGQGTNSQPQHF
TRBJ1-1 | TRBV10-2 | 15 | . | CASSERAGGGTEAFF
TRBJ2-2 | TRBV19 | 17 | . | CASSTITEGRYTGELFF
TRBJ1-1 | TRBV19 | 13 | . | CASSSRLNTEAFF
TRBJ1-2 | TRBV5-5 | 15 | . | CASSFGEAQTYGYTF